Presented here are 3 T cell receptor beta chains from one specimen sequenced in a study of shared clonotypes between healthy human individuals (dated by TCRdb to about 2020). Library construction relied on the immunoSEQ multiplex PCR assay. TCRdb limited this immuneACCESS table to in-frame rearrangements with V and J called. A share of clones is missing; checked studies link under half to unresolved V genes, and the rest is unexplained. Recorded for this sample are more than 1.2 million clones; roughly 98.5% of them occurred a single time. The ten most abundant clones make up 0.3% to 0.45% of the sample. Material for sequencing was naive CD4+ T cells sorted from blood. The cell subset or site label on this specimen signifies: CD45RA+ positively selected. Receptors originate from a man aged 25-40 years in good health.

The chain couples TRBV9 to TRBJ2-1; D possibly uses TRBD1 or TRBD2 (5 bases each). This CDR3 spans 16 amino acids. The V gene lost 0 bases and the J gene lost 3 bases, with 13 bases spanning the gap. Germline V gene lookup returns CDR1 SGDLS and CDR2 YYNGEE. The CDR3 sequence is CASSVGWGFSYNEQFF. CDR3 in DNA: TGTGCCAGCAGCGTAGGGTGGGGGTTCAGCTACAATGAGCAGTTCTTC.

The rearrangement uses TRBV7-2 and TRBJ2-7; D might be TRBD2 (6 bases). The V end lost 3 bases, the J end lost 2 bases, and 11 bases lay between the germline ends. Germline CDR1 SGHTA, CDR2 FQGNSA. The CDR3 covers 14 residues. The CDR3: CASSFRRDPYEQYF. CDR3 in DNA: TGTGCCAGCAGCTTTAGGCGGGATCCCTACGAGCAGTACTTC.

In this sample, this clone turned up once. The rearrangement links TRBV11-2 to TRBJ2-2; D gene uncertain. Trimming shortened V by 3 bases and J by 7 bases, and 12 bases separated the two germline ends. Germline V CDR1 and CDR2: SGHAT, FQNNGV. CDR3 length: 14 amino acids. The CDR3 DNA follows: TGTGCCAGCAGCTTGGGCCTCTCCGTCGGGGAGCTGTTTTTT. This sequence encodes CASSLGLSVGELFF.